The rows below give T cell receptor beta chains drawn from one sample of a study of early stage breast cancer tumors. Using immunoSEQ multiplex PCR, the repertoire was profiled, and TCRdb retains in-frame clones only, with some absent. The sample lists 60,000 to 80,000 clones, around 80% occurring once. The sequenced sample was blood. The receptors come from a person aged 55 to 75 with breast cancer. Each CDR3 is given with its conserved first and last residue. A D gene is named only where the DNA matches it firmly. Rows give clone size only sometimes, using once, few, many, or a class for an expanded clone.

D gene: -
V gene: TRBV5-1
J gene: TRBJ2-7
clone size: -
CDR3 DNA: TGCGCCAGCAGCTTTGGGCAGGGTGTCCACGAGCAGTACTTC
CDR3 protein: CASSFGQGVHEQYF

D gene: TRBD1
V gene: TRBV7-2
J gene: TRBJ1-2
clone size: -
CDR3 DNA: TGTGCCAGCAGCTTAAGACCGGGACAGGGTAGCTATGGCTACACCTTC
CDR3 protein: CASSLRPGQGSYGYTF

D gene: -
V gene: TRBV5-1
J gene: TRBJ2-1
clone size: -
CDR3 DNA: TGCGCCAGCAGCTTGGGTGGGATGGGCATCTACAATGAGCAGTTCTTC
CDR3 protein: CASSLGGMGIYNEQFF

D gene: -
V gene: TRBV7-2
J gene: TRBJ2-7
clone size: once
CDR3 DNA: TGTGCCAGCAGCGCGCTCCATATACCCTACGAGCAGTACTTC
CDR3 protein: CASSALHIPYEQYF

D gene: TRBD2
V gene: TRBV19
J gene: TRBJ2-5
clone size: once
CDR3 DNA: TGTGCCTCGGGACTAGCGGGGGCTCGGGAGACCCAGTACTTC
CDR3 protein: CASGLAGARETQYF

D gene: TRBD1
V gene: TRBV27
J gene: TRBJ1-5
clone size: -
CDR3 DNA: TGTGCCAGCAAAAAACAGGGACAGGGATATCAGCCCCAGCATTTT
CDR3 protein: CASKKQGQGYQPQHF

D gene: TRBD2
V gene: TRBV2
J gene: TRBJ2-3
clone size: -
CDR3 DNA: TGTGCCAGCAGTGTTCGGAGTGTGGTAGCGGGACGGGCAGATACGCAGTATTTT
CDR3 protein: CASSVRSVVAGRADTQYF

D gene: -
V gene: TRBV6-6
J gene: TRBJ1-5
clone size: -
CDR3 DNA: TGTGCCAGCAGTTACTCGAACAGGGATAGCAATCAGCCCCAGCATTTT
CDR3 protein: CASSYSNRDSNQPQHF

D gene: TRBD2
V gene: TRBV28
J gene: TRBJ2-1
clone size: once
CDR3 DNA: TGTGCCAGCAGTTCCGTATCCGGACTAGCGATAAACAATGAGCAGTTCTTC
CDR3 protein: CASSSVSGLAINNEQFF

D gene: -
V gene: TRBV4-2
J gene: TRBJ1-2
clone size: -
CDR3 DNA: TGTGCCAGCAGCCAGCCCCCCGGTCGGACCTCATTCTATGGCTACACCTTC
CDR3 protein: CASSQPPGRTSFYGYTF

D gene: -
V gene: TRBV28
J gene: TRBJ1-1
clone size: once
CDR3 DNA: TGTGCCAGCAGCAACTCAGGATCCAACACTGAAGCTTTCTTT
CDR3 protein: CASSNSGSNTEAFF

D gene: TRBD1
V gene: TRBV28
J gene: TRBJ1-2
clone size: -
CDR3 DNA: TGTGCCAGCAGTTTAACCGGACAGGGGGAGAATGGCTACACCTTC
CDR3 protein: CASSLTGQGENGYTF

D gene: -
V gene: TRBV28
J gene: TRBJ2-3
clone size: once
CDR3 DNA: TGTGCCAGCAGTTTACTCCCCACAGATACGCAGTATTTT
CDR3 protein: CASSLLPTDTQYF

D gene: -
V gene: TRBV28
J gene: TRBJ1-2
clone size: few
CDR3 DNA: TGTGCCAGCAGGCAGGGCTATGGCTACACCTTC
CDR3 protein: CASRQGYGYTF

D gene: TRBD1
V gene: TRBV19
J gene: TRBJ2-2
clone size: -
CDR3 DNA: TGTGCCAGTCGACAGGGTTACGGCACCGGGGAGCTGTTTTTT
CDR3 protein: CASRQGYGTGELFF

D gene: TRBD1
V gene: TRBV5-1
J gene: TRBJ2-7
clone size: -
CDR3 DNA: TGCGCCAGCAGCTTGGAGGGGACAGCCTACTACGAGCAGTACTTC
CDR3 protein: CASSLEGTAYYEQYF

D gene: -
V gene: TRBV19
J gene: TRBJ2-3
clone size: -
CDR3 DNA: TGTGCCAGTAGTATAGGACCATGGGATACGCAGTATTTT
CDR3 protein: CASSIGPWDTQYF

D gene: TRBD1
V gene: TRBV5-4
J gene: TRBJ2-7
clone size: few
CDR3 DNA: TGTGCCAGCAGCCGTGGACAGGACTCCTACGAGCAGTACTTC
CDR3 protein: CASSRGQDSYEQYF

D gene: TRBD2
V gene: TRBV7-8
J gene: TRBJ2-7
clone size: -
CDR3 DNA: TGTGCCAGCAGCTTGGCCATACTAGCGGGCGCCATCTACGAGCAGTACTTC
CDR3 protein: CASSLAILAGAIYEQYF

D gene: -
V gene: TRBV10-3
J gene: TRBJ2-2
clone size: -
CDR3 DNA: TGTGCCATCAGGACAGAATTCAACACCGGGGAGCTGTTTTTT
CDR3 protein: CAIRTEFNTGELFF

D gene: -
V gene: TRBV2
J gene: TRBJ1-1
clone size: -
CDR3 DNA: TGTGCCAGCAATCAGGAGCTAAACACTGAAGCTTTCTTT
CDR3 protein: CASNQELNTEAFF

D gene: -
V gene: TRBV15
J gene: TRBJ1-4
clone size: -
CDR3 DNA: TGTGCCACCAGCAGAGATACGGGGGCTAATGAAAAACTGTTTTTT
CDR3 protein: CATSRDTGANEKLFF

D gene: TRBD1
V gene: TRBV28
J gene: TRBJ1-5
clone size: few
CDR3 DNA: TGTGCCAGCAGCGTGACAGGGGGGGACAATCAGCCCCAGCATTTT
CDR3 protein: CASSVTGGDNQPQHF

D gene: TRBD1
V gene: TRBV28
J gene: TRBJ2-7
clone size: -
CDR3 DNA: TGTGCCAGCAGTCCGACCCGGGGACAGGCCCACGAGCAGTACTTC
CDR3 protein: CASSPTRGQAHEQYF

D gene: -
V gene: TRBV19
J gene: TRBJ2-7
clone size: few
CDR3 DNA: TGTGCCAGTAGTATTGGAGGGCGGAGCTCCTACGAGCAGTACTTC
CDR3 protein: CASSIGGRSSYEQYF

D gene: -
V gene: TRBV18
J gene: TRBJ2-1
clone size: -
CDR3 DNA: TGTGCCAGCTCACCGCCCATTTCGGGAACTGAGCAGTTCTTC
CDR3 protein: CASSPPISGTEQFF

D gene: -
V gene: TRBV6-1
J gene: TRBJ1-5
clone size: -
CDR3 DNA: TGTGCCAGCAGGGAGTGGGGGCTGGGCAATCAGCCCCAGCATTTT
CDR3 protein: CASREWGLGNQPQHF

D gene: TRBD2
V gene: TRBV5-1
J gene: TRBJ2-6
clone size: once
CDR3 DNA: TGCGCCAGCAGCTGGGGACTAGAGGCTGGGGCCAACGTCCTGACTTTC
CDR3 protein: CASSWGLEAGANVLTF

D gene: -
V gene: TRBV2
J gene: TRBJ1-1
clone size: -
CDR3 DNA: TGTGCCAGCAGTGAAGCGCTTCCGGTAGCTTTCTTT
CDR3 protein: CASSEALPVAFF

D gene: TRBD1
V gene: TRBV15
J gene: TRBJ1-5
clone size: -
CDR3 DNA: TGTGCCACCAGCCCGGACAGGACGTACAATCAGCCCCAGCATTTT
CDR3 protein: CATSPDRTYNQPQHF

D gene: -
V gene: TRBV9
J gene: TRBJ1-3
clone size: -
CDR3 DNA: TGTGCCAGCAGCGTAGACCAGGGCCCTATATATTTT
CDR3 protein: CASSVDQGPIYF

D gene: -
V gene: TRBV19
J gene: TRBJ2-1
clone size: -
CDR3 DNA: TGTGCCAGTAGTATAAGACAGCAAGTCAACAATGAGCAGTTCTTC
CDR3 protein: CASSIRQQVNNEQFF

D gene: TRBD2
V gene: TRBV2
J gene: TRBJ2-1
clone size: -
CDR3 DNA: TGTGCCAGCAGGGGACTAGCGGGGGAGCGATACAATGAGCAGTTCTTC
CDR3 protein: CASRGLAGERYNEQFF

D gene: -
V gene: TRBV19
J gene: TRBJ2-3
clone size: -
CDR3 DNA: TGTGCCAGTAGCCCCGGAAGGGCCCAGTATTTT
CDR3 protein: CASSPGRAQYF

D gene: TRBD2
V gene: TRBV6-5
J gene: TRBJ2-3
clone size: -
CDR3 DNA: TGTGCCAGCAGCATTAGCGGGGCTCACACAGATACGCAGTATTTT
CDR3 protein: CASSISGAHTDTQYF

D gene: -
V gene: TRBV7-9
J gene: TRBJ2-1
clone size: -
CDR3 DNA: TGTGCCAGCAGCTCGTTAATTAAAGCTACTTCGTACAATGAGCAGTTCTTC
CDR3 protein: CASSSLIKATSYNEQFF

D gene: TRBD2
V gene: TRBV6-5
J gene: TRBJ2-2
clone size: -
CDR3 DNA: TGTGCCAGCAGCCCCCGGGGGGCCGGGGAGCTGTTTTTT
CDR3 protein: CASSPRGAGELFF

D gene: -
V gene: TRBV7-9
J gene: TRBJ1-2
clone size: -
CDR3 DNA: TGTGCCAGCAGCTTAGGCAGCGAGGGCTACACCTTC
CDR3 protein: CASSLGSEGYTF

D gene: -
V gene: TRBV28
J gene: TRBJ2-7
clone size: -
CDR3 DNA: TGTGCCAGCAGCCGAGCCTACGAGCAGTACTTC
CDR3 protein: CASSRAYEQYF

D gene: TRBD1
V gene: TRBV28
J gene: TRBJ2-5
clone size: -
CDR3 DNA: TGTGCCAGCAGTCGACAGGGTTACCAAGAGACCCAGTACTTC
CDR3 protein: CASSRQGYQETQYF

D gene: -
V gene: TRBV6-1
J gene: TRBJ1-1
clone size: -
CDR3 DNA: TGTGCCAGCAGTGATCGTGGCGGGGACACTGAAGCTTTCTTT
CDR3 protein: CASSDRGGDTEAFF

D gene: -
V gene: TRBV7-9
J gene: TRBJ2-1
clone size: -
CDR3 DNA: TGTGCCAGCAGCGCACCCGGGTCTTCGTGGGGAGCTGAGCAGTTCTTC
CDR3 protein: CASSAPGSSWGAEQFF

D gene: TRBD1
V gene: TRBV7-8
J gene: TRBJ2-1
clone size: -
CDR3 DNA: TGTGCCAGCAGCTTAGTGGGGGGACAGGGGCCTTACAATGAGCAGTTCTTC
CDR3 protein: CASSLVGGQGPYNEQFF

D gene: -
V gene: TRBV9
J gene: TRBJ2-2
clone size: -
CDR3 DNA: TGTGCCAGCAGCGTAGATGTTAGGGTGGGCACCGGGGAGCTGTTTTTT
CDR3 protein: CASSVDVRVGTGELFF

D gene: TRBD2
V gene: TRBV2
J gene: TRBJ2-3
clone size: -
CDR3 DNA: TGTGCCAGCAGTGTAGCCAGCGGGATGCGCACAGATACGCAGTATTTT
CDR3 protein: CASSVASGMRTDTQYF

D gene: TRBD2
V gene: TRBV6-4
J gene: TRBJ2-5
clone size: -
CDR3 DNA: TGTGCCAGCAGCCACGATCGGCTAGCGGGAGCCCCAGAGACCCAGTACTTC
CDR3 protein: CASSHDRLAGAPETQYF

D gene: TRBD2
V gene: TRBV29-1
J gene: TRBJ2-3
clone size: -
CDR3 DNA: TGCAGCGATAATGGGGGCGGGGGGGCCGGAGATACGCAGTATTTT
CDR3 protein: CSDNGGGGAGDTQYF

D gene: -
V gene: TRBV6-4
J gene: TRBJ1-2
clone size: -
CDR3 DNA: TGTGCCAGCAGTGAGGAAGGGGGCTATGGCTACACCTTC
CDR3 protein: CASSEEGGYGYTF

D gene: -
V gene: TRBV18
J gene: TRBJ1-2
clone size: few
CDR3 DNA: TGTGCCAGCTCACCAGCTTCTGGTGTGAGGGGCTACACCTTC
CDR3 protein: CASSPASGVRGYTF

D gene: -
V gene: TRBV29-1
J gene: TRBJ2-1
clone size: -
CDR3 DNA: TGCAGCGTTGTCACAGGGGAGGTTCGGTTCTTC
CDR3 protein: CSVVTGEVRFF

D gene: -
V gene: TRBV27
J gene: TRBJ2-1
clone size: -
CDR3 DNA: TGTGCCAGCAGTCCGGGGGACGCGAGATACAATGAGCAGTTCTTC
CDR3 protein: CASSPGDARYNEQFF

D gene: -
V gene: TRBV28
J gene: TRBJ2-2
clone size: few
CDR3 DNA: TGTGCCAGCAGGCCTAGGGAGACCGGGGAGCTGTTTTTT
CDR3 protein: CASRPRETGELFF

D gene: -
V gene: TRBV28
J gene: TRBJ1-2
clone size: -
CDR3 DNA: TGTGCCAGCAGTTTAATAAGTACCTATGGCTACACCTTC
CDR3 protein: CASSLISTYGYTF

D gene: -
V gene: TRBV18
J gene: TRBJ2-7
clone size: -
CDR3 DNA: TGTGCCAGCTCACCGGGGATCGAATCCTACGAGCAGTACTTC
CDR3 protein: CASSPGIESYEQYF

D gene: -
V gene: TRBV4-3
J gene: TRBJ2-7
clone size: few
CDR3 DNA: TGCGCCAGCAGCCAAGAGTTCCGGGGTACCTACGAGCAGTACTTC
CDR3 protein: CASSQEFRGTYEQYF

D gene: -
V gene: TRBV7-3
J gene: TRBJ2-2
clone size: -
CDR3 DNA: TGTGCCAGCAGCTACATCGGTACCGGGGAGCTGTTTTTT
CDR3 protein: CASSYIGTGELFF

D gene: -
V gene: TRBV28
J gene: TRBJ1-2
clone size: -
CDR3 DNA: TGTGCCAGCAGTTTGCGCACTTTGGACTATGGCTACACCTTC
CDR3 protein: CASSLRTLDYGYTF

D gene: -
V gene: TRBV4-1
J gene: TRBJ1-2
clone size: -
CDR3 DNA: TGCGCCAGCAGCCAAGATATGGCTGGCTATGGCTACACCTTC
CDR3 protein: CASSQDMAGYGYTF

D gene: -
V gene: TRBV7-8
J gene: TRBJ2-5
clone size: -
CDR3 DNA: TGTGCCAGCAGCCTCAACAGGGCGGCAGAGACCCAGTACTTC
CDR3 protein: CASSLNRAAETQYF